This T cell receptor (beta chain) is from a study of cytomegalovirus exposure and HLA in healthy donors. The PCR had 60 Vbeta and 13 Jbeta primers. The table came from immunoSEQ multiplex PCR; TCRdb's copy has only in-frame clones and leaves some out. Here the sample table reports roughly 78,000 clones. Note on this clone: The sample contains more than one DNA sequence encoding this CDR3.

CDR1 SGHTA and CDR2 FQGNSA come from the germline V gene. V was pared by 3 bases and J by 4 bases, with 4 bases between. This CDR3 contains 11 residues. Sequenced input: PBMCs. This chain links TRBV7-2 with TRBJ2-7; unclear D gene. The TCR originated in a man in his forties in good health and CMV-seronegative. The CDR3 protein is CASSFNYEQYF. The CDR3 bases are TGTGCCAGCAGCTTTAATTACGAGCAGTACTTC.